Below, 3 T cell receptor beta chains from the same sample are listed, as sequenced in a study of Graves' ophthalmopathy and Graves' hyperthyroidism. RNA transcripts served as template for amplifying TCR beta CDR3 sequences. HTBI primers primed a first-round RT-PCR, and a second-round multiplex PCR followed. MiXCR was run by TCRdb on the multiplex PCR reads, yielding one entry per CDR3 protein. The sample holds 500,000 to 700,000 distinct CDR3 sequences, 39% seen once. The source material was peripheral blood or thyroid tissue (not recorded which). These TCRs come from an adult man with Graves' hyperthyroidism.

This clonotype was counted at least ten times. V and J are TRBV13 and TRBJ2-7; D may be TRBD1 (6 bases). Germline assignment: CDR1 PRHDT and CDR2 FYEKMQ (reference sequence). This CDR3 spans 14 amino acids. V was cut by 5 bases and J by 2 bases, with 13 bases left in between. The CDR3 DNA reads as TGTGCCAGCAGCCTCCGGGACACCACCTACGAGCAGTACTTC. It encodes CASSLRDTTYEQYF.

In this sample, this clonotype turned up many times. The chain links TRBV5-8 to TRBJ1-1; perhaps TRBD1 as D (6 bases). Looked up from germline, CDR1 is SGHTS and CDR2 is YDEGEE. This CDR3 is built from 14 residues. Deletions cut 4 bases from V and 3 bases from J, with 13 bases between. CDR3 sequence reads: CASSPGTRYTEAFF. In DNA, the CDR3 is TGTGCCAGCAGCCCTGGGACAAGATACACTGAAGCTTTCTTT.

This clonotype was found many times. The J gene is TRBJ2-7, the V gene TRBV10-2, with unresolved D. Trimming pared 0 bases from V and 5 bases from J, leaving 5 bases between. This CDR3 spans 12 amino acids. Germline V gives CDR1 WSHSY, CDR2 SAAADI. CDR3 DNA: TGCGCCAGCAGTGAGTCTGGGCACGAGCAGTACTTC. Residues: CASSESGHEQYF.